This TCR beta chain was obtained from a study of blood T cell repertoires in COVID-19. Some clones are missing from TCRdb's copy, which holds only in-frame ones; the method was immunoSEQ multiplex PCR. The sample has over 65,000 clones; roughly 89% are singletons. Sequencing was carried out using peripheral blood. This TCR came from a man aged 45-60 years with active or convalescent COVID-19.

For the CDR3, the DNA is TGTGCCAGCAGTGTGGACCCCCGGGACAGTGGGGTAGCTTTCTTT. This sequence encodes CASSVDPRDSGVAFF. The chain carries TRBV2 and TRBJ1-1, with TRBD1 identical over 7 bases. The germline CDR1 and CDR2 sequences are SNHLY and FYNNEI. V shed 4 bases and J 10 bases; nucleotides not matched to a gene: 15. The CDR3 has 15 amino acids. Filled out from reference TRBV2 and TRBJ1-1, the complete variable domain reads EPEVTQTPSHQVTQMGQEVILRCVPISNHLYFYWYRQILGQKVEFLVSFYNNEISEKSEIFDDQFSVERPDGSNFTLKIRSTKLEDSAMYFCASSVDPRDSGVAFFGQGTRLTVV.